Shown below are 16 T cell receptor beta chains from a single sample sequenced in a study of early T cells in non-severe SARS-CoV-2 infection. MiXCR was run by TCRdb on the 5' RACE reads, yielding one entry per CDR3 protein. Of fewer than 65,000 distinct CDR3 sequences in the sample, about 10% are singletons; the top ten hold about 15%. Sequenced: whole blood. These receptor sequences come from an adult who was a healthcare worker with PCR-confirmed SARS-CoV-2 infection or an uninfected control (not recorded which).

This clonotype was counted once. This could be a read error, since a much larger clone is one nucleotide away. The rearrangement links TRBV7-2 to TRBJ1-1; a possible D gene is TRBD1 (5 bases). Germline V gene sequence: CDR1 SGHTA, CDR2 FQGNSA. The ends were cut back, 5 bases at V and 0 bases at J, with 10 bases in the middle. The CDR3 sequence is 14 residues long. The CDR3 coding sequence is TGTGCCAGCAGCCCCCGACAGTTGAACACTGAAGCTTTCTTT. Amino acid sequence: CASSPRQLNTEAFF.

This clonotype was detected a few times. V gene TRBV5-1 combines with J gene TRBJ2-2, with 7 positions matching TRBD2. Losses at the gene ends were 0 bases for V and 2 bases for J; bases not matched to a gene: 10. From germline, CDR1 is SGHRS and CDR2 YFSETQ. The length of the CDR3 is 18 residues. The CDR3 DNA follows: TGCGCCAGCAGCTTGGCCCCCATAGTAGCGGGTAACACCGGGGAGCTGTTTTTT. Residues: CASSLAPIVAGNTGELFF.

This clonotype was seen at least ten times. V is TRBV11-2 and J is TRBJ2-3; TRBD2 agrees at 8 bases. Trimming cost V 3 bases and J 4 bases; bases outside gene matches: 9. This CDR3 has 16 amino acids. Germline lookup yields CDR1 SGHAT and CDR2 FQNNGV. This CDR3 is CASSFRLASSPDTQYF. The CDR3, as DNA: TGTGCCAGCAGCTTTAGACTAGCGTCTAGCCCAGATACGCAGTATTTT.

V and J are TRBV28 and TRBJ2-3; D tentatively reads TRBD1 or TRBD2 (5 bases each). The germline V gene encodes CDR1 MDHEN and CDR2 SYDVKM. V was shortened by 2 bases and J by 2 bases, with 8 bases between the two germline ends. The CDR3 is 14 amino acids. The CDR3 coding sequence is TGTGCCAGCAGTTTAGGGGGAAACACAGATACGCAGTATTTT. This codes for CASSLGGNTDTQYF.

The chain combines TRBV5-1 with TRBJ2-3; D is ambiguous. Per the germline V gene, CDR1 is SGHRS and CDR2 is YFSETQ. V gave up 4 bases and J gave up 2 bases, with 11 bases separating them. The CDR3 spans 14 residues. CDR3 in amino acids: CASSPSATTDTQYF. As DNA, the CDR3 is TGCGCCAGCAGCCCATCCGCCACCACAGATACGCAGTATTTT. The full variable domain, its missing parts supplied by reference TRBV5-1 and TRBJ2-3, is KAGVTQTPRYLIKTRGQQVTLSCSPISGHRSVSWYQQTPGQGLQFLFEYFSETQRNKGNFPGRFSGRQFSNSRSEMNVSTLELGDSALYLCASSPSATTDTQYFGPGTRLTVL.

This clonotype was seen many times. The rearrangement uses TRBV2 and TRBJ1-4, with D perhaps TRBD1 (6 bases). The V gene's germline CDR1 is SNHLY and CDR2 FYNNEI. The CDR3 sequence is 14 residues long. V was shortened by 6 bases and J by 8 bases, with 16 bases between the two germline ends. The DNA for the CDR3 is TGTGCCAGCAGCGAGACAGGTCATGGCGAAAAACTGTTTTTT. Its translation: CASSETGHGEKLFF.

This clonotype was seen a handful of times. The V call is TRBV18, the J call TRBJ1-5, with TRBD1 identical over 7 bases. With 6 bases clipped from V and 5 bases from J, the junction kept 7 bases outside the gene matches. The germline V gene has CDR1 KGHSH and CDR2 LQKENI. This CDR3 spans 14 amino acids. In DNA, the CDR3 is TGTGCCAGCTCCCTCGACAGGGCGGATCAGCCCCAGCATTTT. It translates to CASSLDRADQPQHF.

The CDR3 here is CASSSDSYNEQFF. CDR3 coding DNA: TGTGCCAGTAGTAGTGACAGCTACAATGAGCAGTTCTTC. The chain joins TRBV19 to TRBJ2-1, with a tentative D call TRBD1 (5 bases). CDR1 is LNHDA, CDR2 SQIVND, per germline (reference sequence). Trimming cost V 4 bases and J 3 bases, with 7 bases left between them. The CDR3 sequence is 13 residues long.

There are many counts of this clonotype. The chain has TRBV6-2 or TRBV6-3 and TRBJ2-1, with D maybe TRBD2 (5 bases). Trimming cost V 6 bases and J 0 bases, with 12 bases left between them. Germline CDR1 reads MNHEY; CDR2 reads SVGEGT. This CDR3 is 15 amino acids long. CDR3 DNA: TGTGCCAGCAGCCTTAGCGAAAGCTCCTACAATGAGCAGTTCTTC. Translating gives CASSLSESSYNEQFF.

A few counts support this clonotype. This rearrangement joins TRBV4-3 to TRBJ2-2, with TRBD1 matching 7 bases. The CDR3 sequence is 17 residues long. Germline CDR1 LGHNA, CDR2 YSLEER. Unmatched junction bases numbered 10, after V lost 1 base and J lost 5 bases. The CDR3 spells CASSQASGTVSTGELFF. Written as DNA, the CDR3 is TGCGCCAGCAGCCAAGCCTCCGGGACAGTTTCGACCGGGGAGCTGTTTTTT.

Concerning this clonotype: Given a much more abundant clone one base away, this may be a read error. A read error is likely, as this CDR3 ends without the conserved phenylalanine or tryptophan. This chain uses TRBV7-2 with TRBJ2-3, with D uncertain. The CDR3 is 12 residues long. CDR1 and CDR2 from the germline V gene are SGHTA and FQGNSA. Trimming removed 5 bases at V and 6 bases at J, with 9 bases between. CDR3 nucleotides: TGTGCCAGCAGCCCCGGCCAGGATACGCAGTATATT. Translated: CASSPGQDTQYI.

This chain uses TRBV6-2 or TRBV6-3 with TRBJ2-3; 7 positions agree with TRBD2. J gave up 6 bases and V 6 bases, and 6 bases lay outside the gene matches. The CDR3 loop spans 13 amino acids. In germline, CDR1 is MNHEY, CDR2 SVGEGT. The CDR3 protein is CASRSTGGDTQYF. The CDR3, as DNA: TGTGCCAGCAGATCAACGGGGGGTGATACGCAGTATTTT.

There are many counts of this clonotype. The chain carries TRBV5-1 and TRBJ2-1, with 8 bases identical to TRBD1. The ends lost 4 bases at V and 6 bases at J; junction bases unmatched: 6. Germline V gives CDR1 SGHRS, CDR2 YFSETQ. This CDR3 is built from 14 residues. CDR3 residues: CASSAGTGGNEQFF. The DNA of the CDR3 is TGCGCCAGCAGCGCCGGGACAGGCGGCAATGAGCAGTTCTTC.

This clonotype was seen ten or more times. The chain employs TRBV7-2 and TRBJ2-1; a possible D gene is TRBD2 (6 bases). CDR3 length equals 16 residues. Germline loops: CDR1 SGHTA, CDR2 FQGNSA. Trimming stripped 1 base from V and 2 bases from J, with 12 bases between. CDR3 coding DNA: TGTGCCAGCAGCTTAGGGTGGTCGGGGGCCTACAATGAGCAGTTCTTC. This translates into CASSLGWSGAYNEQFF. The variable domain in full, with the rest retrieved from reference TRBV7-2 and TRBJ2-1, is GAGVSQSPSNKVTEKGKDVELRCDPISGHTALYWYRQSLGQGLEFLIYFQGNSAPDKSGLPSDRFSAERTGGSVSTLTIQRTQQEDSAVYLCASSLGWSGAYNEQFFGPGTRLTVL.

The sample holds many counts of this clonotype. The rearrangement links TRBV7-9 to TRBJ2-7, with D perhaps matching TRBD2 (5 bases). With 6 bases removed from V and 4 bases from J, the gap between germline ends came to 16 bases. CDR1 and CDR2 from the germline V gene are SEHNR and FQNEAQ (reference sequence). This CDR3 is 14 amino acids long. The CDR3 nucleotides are TGTGCCAGCAGGGATGGACGGGGTAGGTACGAGCAGTACTTC. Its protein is CASRDGRGRYEQYF.

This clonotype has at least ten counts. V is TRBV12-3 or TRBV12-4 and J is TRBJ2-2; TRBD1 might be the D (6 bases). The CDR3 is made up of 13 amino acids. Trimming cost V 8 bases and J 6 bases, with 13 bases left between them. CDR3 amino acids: CASGQGGSGELFF. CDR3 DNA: TGTGCCAGCGGGCAAGGGGGTTCCGGGGAGCTGTTTTTT.